The clone carrying this T cell receptor beta chain was seen ten or more times. Its specificity is unknown. This sample stems from a study of blood T cells in healthy people across ages. A second about 6 to 11 cycle PCR used barcoded and J-beta primers. TCRdb independently ran MiXCR on the 5' RACE reads; one entry per CDR3 protein. The sample consists of under 2 million distinct CDR3 sequences, around 36% of them appearing once. After removal of 5 bases from V and 2 bases from J, the junction contained 0 bases not matched to a gene. The CDR3 has 13 amino acids. Germline CDR1 and CDR2: DFQATT and SNEGSKA (reference sequence). The study, taken as a whole, reports: TCR beta diversity per million T cells fell roughly linearly with age. A strong correlation was seen between TCR beta diversity and naive T cell percentage.

The specimen sequenced was blood. The TCR was taken from a woman aged 25 to 45 in good health. The rearrangement links TRBV20-1 to TRBJ2-7, with 13 nucleotides matching TRBD2. CDR3 coding DNA: TGCAGTGCTGGACTAGCGGGGGCCTACGAGCAGTACTTC. Amino acids: CSAGLAGAYEQYF.